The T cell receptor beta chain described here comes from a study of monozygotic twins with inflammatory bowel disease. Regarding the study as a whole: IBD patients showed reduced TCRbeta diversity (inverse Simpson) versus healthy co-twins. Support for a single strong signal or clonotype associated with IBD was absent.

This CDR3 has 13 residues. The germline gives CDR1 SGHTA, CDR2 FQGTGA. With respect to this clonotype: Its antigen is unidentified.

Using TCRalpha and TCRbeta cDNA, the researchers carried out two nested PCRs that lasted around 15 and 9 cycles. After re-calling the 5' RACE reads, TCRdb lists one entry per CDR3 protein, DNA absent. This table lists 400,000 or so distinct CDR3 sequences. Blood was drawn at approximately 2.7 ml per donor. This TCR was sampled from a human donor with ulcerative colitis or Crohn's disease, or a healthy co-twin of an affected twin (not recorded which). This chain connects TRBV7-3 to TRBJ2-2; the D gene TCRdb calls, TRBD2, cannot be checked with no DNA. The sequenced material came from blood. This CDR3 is CASSPRSGVELFF.